This is a list of T cell receptor beta chains from one sample in a study of beta chain features in type 1 diabetes. TCRdb's table, derived via immunoSEQ multiplex PCR, lists solely in-frame clones and lacks some. The repertoire holds 35,000 to 50,000 clones, roughly 45% seen once, with more than 0.2% in the top ten. Material: stem cell memory CD4+ T cells from blood. The receptors were gathered from a woman in her 30s in good health. Each CDR3 is given with its conserved first and last residue. The D gene is left open where the match is weak. Expanded clones are given a class, and other clones once, few, many or no size at all.

cdr3_aa: CASSTNRGLGLAAINEQFF; cdr3_nt: TGTGCCAGCAGCACAAACAGGGGGCTCGGACTAGCGGCAATCAATGAGCAGTTCTTC; clone_size: -; j_call: TRBJ2-1; v_call: TRBV11-1; d_call: -
cdr3_aa: CSVLASGRANEQYF; cdr3_nt: TGCAGCGTTCTTGCTAGCGGGAGGGCTAACGAGCAGTACTTC; clone_size: -; j_call: TRBJ2-7; v_call: TRBV29-1; d_call: TRBD2
cdr3_aa: CASSSDRKPYEQYF; cdr3_nt: TGCGCCAGCAGCTCGGACAGGAAACCCTACGAGCAGTACTTC; clone_size: -; j_call: TRBJ2-7; v_call: TRBV5-1; d_call: TRBD1
cdr3_aa: CASLQGGYLNEQFF; cdr3_nt: TGTGCCAGTTTGCAGGGCGGATATTTAAATGAGCAGTTCTTC; clone_size: few; j_call: TRBJ2-1; v_call: TRBV19; d_call: -
cdr3_aa: CASSTGLAALASTDTQYF; cdr3_nt: TGTGCCAGCAGCACGGGACTAGCGGCCTTAGCTAGCACAGATACGCAGTATTTT; clone_size: -; j_call: TRBJ2-3; v_call: TRBV5-6; d_call: TRBD2
cdr3_aa: CASSLEGLALGVEQFF; cdr3_nt: TGTGCCAGCAGCTTAGAGGGACTAGCATTAGGAGTGGAGCAGTTCTTC; clone_size: few; j_call: TRBJ2-1; v_call: TRBV7-8; d_call: TRBD2
cdr3_aa: CASSFPEKNYGYTF; cdr3_nt: TGTGCCAGCAGCTTCCCGGAGAAAAACTATGGCTACACCTTC; clone_size: few; j_call: TRBJ1-2; v_call: TRBV7-9; d_call: -
cdr3_aa: CASSQEASRVTGELFF; cdr3_nt: TGTGCCAGCAGCCAAGAGGCAAGCCGGGTTACCGGGGAGCTGTTTTTT; clone_size: -; j_call: TRBJ2-2; v_call: TRBV14; d_call: -
cdr3_aa: CASSGLAGRETQYF; cdr3_nt: TGTGCCAGTAGCGGACTAGCGGGAAGAGAGACCCAGTACTTC; clone_size: few; j_call: TRBJ2-5; v_call: TRBV19; d_call: TRBD2
cdr3_aa: CASSTGQRTGELFF; cdr3_nt: TGTGCCAGCAGTACGGGACAGCGCACCGGGGAGCTGTTTTTT; clone_size: -; j_call: TRBJ2-2; v_call: TRBV28; d_call: TRBD1
cdr3_aa: CASSPEGLGYTF; cdr3_nt: TGTGCCAGCAGCCCGGAGGGGCTAGGCTACACCTTC; clone_size: -; j_call: TRBJ1-2; v_call: TRBV7-9; d_call: -
cdr3_aa: CASLNSGSTYNEQFF; cdr3_nt: TGTGCCAGCCTCAACTCGGGATCGACCTACAATGAGCAGTTCTTC; clone_size: -; j_call: TRBJ2-1; v_call: TRBV7-2; d_call: -
cdr3_aa: CASSLVGGLDTDTQYF; cdr3_nt: TGTGCCAGCAGCTTAGTGGGGGGTCTGGACACAGATACGCAGTATTTT; clone_size: few; j_call: TRBJ2-3; v_call: TRBV7-2; d_call: -
cdr3_aa: CASTRTGQGMGELFF; cdr3_nt: TGTGCCAGTACCCGTACGGGACAGGGGATGGGGGAGCTGTTTTTT; clone_size: -; j_call: TRBJ2-2; v_call: TRBV19; d_call: TRBD1
cdr3_aa: CASSGQGANQPQHF; cdr3_nt: TGTGCCAGCAGTGGGCAGGGCGCCAATCAGCCCCAGCATTTT; clone_size: -; j_call: TRBJ1-5; v_call: TRBV6-6; d_call: -
cdr3_aa: CSVEDLGQGTYF; cdr3_nt: TGCAGCGTTGAAGATTTGGGACAGGGGACGTATTTT; clone_size: few; j_call: TRBJ2-3; v_call: TRBV29-1; d_call: TRBD1
cdr3_aa: CASSRGLFGTGVGQPQHF; cdr3_nt: TGTGCCAGTAGTCGCGGGTTATTCGGGACAGGGGTTGGTCAGCCCCAGCATTTT; clone_size: -; j_call: TRBJ1-5; v_call: TRBV19; d_call: TRBD1
cdr3_aa: CAIMAPSGANVLTF; cdr3_nt: TGTGCCATCATGGCCCCCTCTGGGGCCAACGTCCTGACTTTC; clone_size: -; j_call: TRBJ2-6; v_call: TRBV6-5; d_call: -
cdr3_aa: CASSISNYGYTF; cdr3_nt: TGTGCCAGTAGTATCTCTAACTATGGCTACACCTTC; clone_size: few; j_call: TRBJ1-2; v_call: TRBV19; d_call: -
cdr3_aa: CSAPTGREQYF; cdr3_nt: TGCAGTGCTCCGACAGGGAGGGAGCAGTACTTC; clone_size: -; j_call: TRBJ2-7; v_call: TRBV20-1; d_call: -
cdr3_aa: CSASLYEQYF; cdr3_nt: TGCAGTGCTAGCCTGTACGAGCAGTACTTC; clone_size: few; j_call: TRBJ2-7; v_call: TRBV20-1; d_call: -
cdr3_aa: CASSSGGVGYTF; cdr3_nt: TGTGCCAGCAGTTCGGGGGGGGTGGGCTACACCTTC; clone_size: few; j_call: TRBJ1-2; v_call: TRBV28; d_call: -
cdr3_aa: CASTSRGQGANYGYTF; cdr3_nt: TGTGCCAGCACCTCACGGGGGCAGGGGGCTAACTATGGCTACACCTTC; clone_size: -; j_call: TRBJ1-2; v_call: TRBV13; d_call: TRBD1
cdr3_aa: CSASIGNEQFF; cdr3_nt: TGCAGTGCTAGTATCGGGAATGAGCAGTTCTTC; clone_size: few; j_call: TRBJ2-1; v_call: TRBV20-1; d_call: -
cdr3_aa: CASSQVLGAANYGYTF; cdr3_nt: TGCGCCAGCAGCCAAGTGTTAGGGGCTGCTAACTATGGCTACACCTTC; clone_size: few; j_call: TRBJ1-2; v_call: TRBV4-3; d_call: -
cdr3_aa: CASARSTNEKLFF; cdr3_nt: TGTGCCAGCGCCAGATCAACTAATGAAAAACTGTTTTTT; clone_size: -; j_call: TRBJ1-4; v_call: TRBV9; d_call: -
cdr3_aa: CASSVGASGTTDTQYF; cdr3_nt: TGTGCCAGCAGCGTCGGAGCTAGCGGGACCACAGATACGCAGTATTTT; clone_size: few; j_call: TRBJ2-3; v_call: TRBV9; d_call: TRBD2
cdr3_aa: CASSLQQGAYNEQFF; cdr3_nt: TGCGCCAGCAGCTTGCAACAGGGGGCCTACAATGAGCAGTTCTTC; clone_size: -; j_call: TRBJ2-1; v_call: TRBV5-1; d_call: TRBD1
cdr3_aa: CASSYTQGSSYEQYF; cdr3_nt: TGTGCCAGCAGTTACACCCAGGGGAGCTCCTACGAGCAGTACTTC; clone_size: few; j_call: TRBJ2-7; v_call: TRBV6-5; d_call: -
cdr3_aa: CASSLALPAGGVIIGTEAFF; cdr3_nt: TGTGCCAGCAGCTTAGCCCTCCCCGCGGGTGGGGTGATTATAGGCACTGAAGCTTTCTTT; clone_size: few; j_call: TRBJ1-1; v_call: TRBV7-6; d_call: -
cdr3_aa: CASSFGQGRAQETQYF; cdr3_nt: TGTGCCAGCAGCTTTGGACAGGGCCGAGCCCAAGAGACCCAGTACTTC; clone_size: -; j_call: TRBJ2-5; v_call: TRBV11-2; d_call: TRBD1
cdr3_aa: CASSLTLALAGTYEQYF; cdr3_nt: TGTGCCAGCTCACTAACTCTAGCACTAGCGGGCACCTACGAGCAGTACTTC; clone_size: few; j_call: TRBJ2-7; v_call: TRBV18; d_call: TRBD2
cdr3_aa: CASSMGQQETQYF; cdr3_nt: TGTGCCAGTAGTATGGGACAGCAAGAGACCCAGTACTTC; clone_size: -; j_call: TRBJ2-5; v_call: TRBV19; d_call: TRBD1
cdr3_aa: CASSLVTTVSNEQFF; cdr3_nt: TGTGCCAGCAGCTTGGTCACCACGGTGAGCAATGAGCAGTTCTTC; clone_size: -; j_call: TRBJ2-1; v_call: TRBV5-5; d_call: -
cdr3_aa: CSLTTGDTEAFF; cdr3_nt: TGCAGCCTTACTACAGGGGACACTGAAGCTTTCTTT; clone_size: -; j_call: TRBJ1-1; v_call: TRBV29-1; d_call: TRBD1
cdr3_aa: CASSLSAGAIQYF; cdr3_nt: TGTGCCAGCAGCTTATCTGCGGGAGCCATTCAGTACTTC; clone_size: -; j_call: TRBJ2-4; v_call: TRBV11-3; d_call: TRBD2
cdr3_aa: CASSLEGAETQYF; cdr3_nt: TGTGCCAGCAGCTTAGAGGGAGCGGAGACCCAGTACTTC; clone_size: -; j_call: TRBJ2-5; v_call: TRBV7-9; d_call: -
cdr3_aa: CASRLLFLGGETQYF; cdr3_nt: TGTGCCAGCAGGCTTCTGTTTTTGGGGGGTGAGACCCAGTACTTC; clone_size: -; j_call: TRBJ2-5; v_call: TRBV5-6; d_call: -
cdr3_aa: CASSQEDGQGFSTDTQYF; cdr3_nt: TGCGCCAGCAGCCAAGAAGACGGACAGGGCTTTAGCACAGATACGCAGTATTTT; clone_size: few; j_call: TRBJ2-3; v_call: TRBV4-3; d_call: TRBD1
cdr3_aa: CASSSGTSGRVQETQYF; cdr3_nt: TGTGCTAGCAGCTCCGGGACTAGCGGGAGGGTCCAAGAGACCCAGTACTTC; clone_size: few; j_call: TRBJ2-5; v_call: TRBV7-7; d_call: TRBD2
cdr3_aa: CASSYVPGQGGEQYF; cdr3_nt: TGTGCCAGCAGTTACGTACCGGGACAGGGAGGCGAGCAGTACTTC; clone_size: -; j_call: TRBJ2-7; v_call: TRBV6-5; d_call: TRBD1
cdr3_aa: CASSRSDYGYTF; cdr3_nt: TGTGCCAGCAGTCGCTCAGACTATGGCTACACCTTC; clone_size: -; j_call: TRBJ1-2; v_call: TRBV28; d_call: -
cdr3_aa: CASSLVGSSYNEQFF; cdr3_nt: TGTGCCAGCAGCTTAGTCGGGAGCTCCTACAATGAGCAGTTCTTC; clone_size: few; j_call: TRBJ2-1; v_call: TRBV7-9; d_call: -
cdr3_aa: CARRPWAHTF; cdr3_nt: TGTGCCAGGAGACCCTGGGCCCACACCTTC; clone_size: -; j_call: TRBJ1-2; v_call: TRBV9; d_call: -
cdr3_aa: CASSFGLAGESDTQYF; cdr3_nt: TGTGCCAGCAGCTTCGGACTAGCGGGAGAGTCAGATACGCAGTATTTT; clone_size: few; j_call: TRBJ2-3; v_call: TRBV7-3; d_call: TRBD2
cdr3_aa: CASSLRGLAEYTGELFF; cdr3_nt: TGTGCCAGCAGCTTGCGGGGGTTGGCCGAATACACCGGGGAGCTGTTTTTT; clone_size: -; j_call: TRBJ2-2; v_call: TRBV7-2; d_call: TRBD2
cdr3_aa: CASSRFGGELFF; cdr3_nt: TGTGCCAGCAGCCGGTTCGGCGGGGAGCTGTTTTTT; clone_size: -; j_call: TRBJ2-2; v_call: TRBV7-3; d_call: -
cdr3_aa: CASSATGLTEAFF; cdr3_nt: TGTGCCAGCAGCGCCACAGGGTTGACTGAAGCTTTCTTT; clone_size: few; j_call: TRBJ1-1; v_call: TRBV9; d_call: -
cdr3_aa: CASSQVLESYGYTF; cdr3_nt: TGTGCCAGCAGCCAAGTCTTAGAGAGCTATGGCTACACCTTC; clone_size: -; j_call: TRBJ1-2; v_call: TRBV4-2; d_call: -
cdr3_aa: CASSSDRGPVEQYF; cdr3_nt: TGCGCCAGCAGCTCTGACAGGGGGCCGGTCGAGCAGTACTTC; clone_size: -; j_call: TRBJ2-7; v_call: TRBV5-1; d_call: TRBD1
cdr3_aa: CASTLVEASSNEQFF; cdr3_nt: TGTGCCAGCACCCTCGTAGAGGCCTCCTCCAATGAGCAGTTCTTC; clone_size: few; j_call: TRBJ2-1; v_call: TRBV7-9; d_call: -